The present TCR beta chain was sequenced within a study of tumor-infiltrating lymphocytes in primary liver carcinoma. About the research overall: These patients were men and women whose ages were 30 to 69 years. The yield of productive TCRbeta reads per sample was roughly 3.65 to 7.5 million and was similar across tissue types.

Using a constant-region primer together with ProtoScript II reverse transcriptase, TCR beta cDNA was made from about 490 ng of total RNA. Three-round nested multiplex PCR performed with slightly modified ARM-PCR produced the TCR beta libraries. Each of the first two PCR rounds ran about 9 cycles with TRBV1-TRBV30 forward and C-beta reverse primers. One entry per CDR3 protein, called by TCRdb with MiXCR from the multiplex PCR reads. The profile covers 310,000 or so distinct CDR3 sequences, with nearly 60% appearing a single time and approximately 15% taken by the ten largest. Whole-study findings and limits: Unsorted bulk sampling ruled out any CD4+ versus CD8+ repertoire comparison.

This clonotype occurred once. The antigen remains undetermined. Germline is not matched at one junction end, which may reflect a read error. Germline CDR1 SGHVS, CDR2 FQNEAQ. The CDR3 extends over 14 amino acids. Unsorted whole blood yielded the blood RNA, and germline DNA was also extracted. Before the surgical procedure, four milliliters of peripheral blood were collected. Sequences were obtained from peripheral blood. The TCR originated in a woman in her 30s with primary liver carcinoma and hepatitis B virus infection. The chain carries TRBV7-8 and TRBJ1-2; TRBD1 is a possible D gene (6 bases). The CDR3 DNA sequence: TGTACCAGCAGCGCCTTTGCAGGGGATCAAGGCTACACCTTC. Protein sequence: CTSSAFAGDQGYTF.